This T cell receptor (beta chain) was sequenced during a study of OX40 agonist ivuxolimab in advanced cancers. With respect to the entire study: Ivuxolimab was an agonistic, fully human IgG2 monoclonal antibody directed against OX40 (CD134), a costimulatory receptor. The paper describes the monotherapy dose-escalation part (N of about 55 patients) of the phase I trial of ivuxolimab. A male proportion of 82.7% and a mean age of roughly 55 years, ranging from about 20 to 80, were recorded for the dose-escalation cohort. Patients were allowed to have had prior anti-PD-1, anti-PD-L1 or anti-CTLA-4 therapy, and roughly 40% of the dose-escalation patients had previously received checkpoint inhibitors. Of the approximately 50 patients in dose escalation, 19 had hepatocellular carcinoma, around 15 had melanoma, 9 had renal cell carcinoma and 9 had head and neck cancer. Intravenous ivuxolimab was administered to patients every 2 weeks at six dose levels: 0.01, 0.1, 0.3, 1.5, 3 and 10 mg/kg. The point of sequencing TCRbeta in the periphery was to test whether ivuxolimab changed TCR sequence diversity and drove clonal T-cell expansion. Three dose-escalation patients achieved partial responses, one with hepatocellular carcinoma and two with cutaneous melanoma.

Study-level results and caveats: In the 0.1-3.0 mg/kg groups, partial responders had among the lowest normalized peripheral clonal expansion, particularly in CD8+ T cells. Low levels of normalized T-cell clonal expansion were also seen in some patients who did not respond. At doses of 0.1 to 3.0 mg/kg, clonal expansion of both CD4+ and CD8+ T cells in blood was seen between baseline and week 6. After ivuxolimab, CD8+ T cells had more expanded clones than CD4+ T cells on average. Which antigens the clonally expanded peripheral T cells were specific for was not determined.

Genomic DNA was isolated from the sorted cells so that the TCRbeta CDR3 region could be sequenced. TCRbeta CDR3 regions were sequenced using the immunoSEQ Assay. TCRdb took over this immuneACCESS table, retaining in-frame rearrangements with V and J assigned. Such tables are incomplete; in checked studies, under half of the missing clones stem from an unresolved V gene, and the remainder is unexplained. This sample holds under 30,000 clones; roughly 82% were observed only once. The ten largest clones take up 13% to 15% of the sample. Via the germline V gene, CDR1 is SNHLY and CDR2 FYNNEI. At the junction V is shortened by 6 bases and J by 7 bases, with 13 bases in between. Taken from cysteine to phenylalanine, the CDR3 has 12 residues. Only the CDR3 portion is preserved as DNA: 36 bases, with reading frame beginning at the first base. The trial excluded patients who had a history of autoimmune disease or who were on systemic immunosuppression. In every dose cohort, peripheral blood was drawn for TCR sequencing at baseline, cycle 4 day 1, and cycle 7 day 1. The samples were taken from a phase I, first-in-human, multicenter, open-label dose-escalation trial of ivuxolimab. Adults with locally advanced or metastatic melanoma, renal cell, hepatocellular, or head and neck squamous cell carcinoma were enrolled in the trial. Before TCR sequencing, CD4+ T cells and CD8+ T cells from peripheral blood were sorted into separate populations.

This clone was found a few times. Its antigen is not yet known. No much larger clone is present one base from it, and per-base qualities are unavailable. This receptor was obtained from an adult with an advanced solid tumor such as melanoma, head and neck, liver or kidney cancer. The sequencing here drew on CD4+ or CD8+ T cells sorted from blood, taken in a trial of the OX40 agonist ivuxolimab. The chain uses TRBV2 and TRBJ2-7; TRBD1 is a possible D gene, resting on 6 matching bases. Here the CDR3 is given as CASRDSDEEQYF. The DNA sequence is TGTGCCAGCAGGGACAGTGACGAGGAGCAGTACTTC.